The next 24 T cell receptor beta chains were all read from a single sample in a study of CD8+CD57+ T cells in acquired aplastic anemia listed by TCRdb under 2018. The instrument was an Illumina HiSeq 2000. Profiling of TCR beta VDJ combinations and CDR3 sequences used genomic DNA as the template. Using fastp trimming at Q25 and MiXCR clonotype assembly, TCRdb reanalyzed the public sequencing data and kept in-frame beta chains. Rows merge per CDR3 protein into single entries with the most common DNA and genes. Here the sample has 450,000 to 550,000 distinct CDR3 sequences; approximately 32% occur a single time. The ten largest clonotypes hold 0.82% of the sample. The patients picked for sequencing were ones in whom flow cytometry had shown an expansion of CD8+CD57+ cells. Sequences were obtained from sorted CD4+, CD8+, or CD8+CD57+ T cells (not recorded which) from PBMCs. These receptors all stem from a human donor with aplastic anemia.

The chain couples TRBV20-1 to TRBJ2-7, with 8 bases fitting TRBD1. Germline CDR1 DFQATT, CDR2 SNEGSKA (reference sequence). Trimming at V came to 5 bases and at J to 4 bases, leaving 7 bases not matched to a gene. The CDR3 spans 13 residues. CDR3 amino acids: CSASDRDPYEQYF. In DNA form, the CDR3 reads TGCAGTGCTTCGGACAGGGACCCTTACGAGCAGTACTTC.

The rearrangement joins TRBV9 to TRBJ1-1; 8 nucleotides agree with TRBD1. CDR1 and CDR2 from the germline V gene are SGDLS and YYNGEE. This CDR3 is 18 amino acids long. Trimming took 0 bases from V and 0 from J; bases not matched to a gene: 10. CDR3 nucleotide sequence: TGTGCCAGCAGCGTAGCTCCCGCAGGGGGCAGGGTGAACACTGAAGCTTTCTTT. This sequence encodes CASSVAPAGGRVNTEAFF.

The chain joins TRBV15 to TRBJ2-7; 7 positions match TRBD2. V lost 3 bases to trimming and J lost 2 bases; unmatched junction nucleotides: 4. CDR3 size: 14 residues. From germline, CDR1 is LNHNV and CDR2 YYDKDF (reference sequence). CDR3 amino acids: CATSSLAGTYEQYF. The DNA for the CDR3 is TGTGCCACCAGCAGCTTAGCGGGTACCTACGAGCAGTACTTC.

Ten or more counts support this clonotype. As DNA, the CDR3 is TGTGCCACTGGACAGGGGAACACCGGGGAGCTGTTTTTT. Translated, it gives CATGQGNTGELFF. The chain couples TRBV24-1 to TRBJ2-2; 8 bases fit TRBD1. Unmatched junction bases numbered 1, after V lost 10 bases and J lost 1 base. Per germline, CDR1 KGHDR and CDR2 SFDVKD. The CDR3 loop spans 13 amino acids.

This clonotype appeared a few times. The chain has TRBV5-1 and TRBJ2-7; a possible D gene is TRBD1 (6 bases). V lost 1 base, J lost 3 bases, and 20 bases lay in between. CDR3 length equals 17 residues. Looked up from germline, CDR1 is SGHRS and CDR2 is YFSETQ. CDR3 sequence reads: CASSLTGSFLSDYEQYF. CDR3 DNA: TGCGCCAGCAGCTTGACAGGGTCATTCCTTTCCGACTACGAGCAGTACTTC. The variable domain in full, with the rest retrieved from reference TRBV5-1 and TRBJ2-7, is KAGVTQTPRYLIKTRGQQVTLSCSPISGHRSVSWYQQTPGQGLQFLFEYFSETQRNKGNFPGRFSGRQFSNSRSEMNVSTLELGDSALYLCASSLTGSFLSDYEQYFGPGTRLTVT.

The rearrangement uses TRBV5-1 and TRBJ2-7; D assignment may be TRBD1 or TRBD2 (6 bases each). The germline V and J ends were trimmed by 0 bases and 4 bases, with 14 bases remaining between them. Germline CDR1 is SGHRS and CDR2 is YFSETQ. The CDR3 is made up of 15 amino acids. CDR3 protein: CASSLEGGLRYEQYF. CDR3 bases: TGCGCCAGCAGCTTGGAGGGGGGTCTCAGGTACGAGCAGTACTTC.

This clonotype was observed a handful of times. Just one base apart from a much larger clone, this may be a read error. The chain carries TRBV20-1 and TRBJ1-6; D is ambiguous. Germline V CDR1 and CDR2: DFQATT, SNEGSKA (reference sequence). The V end was cut by 1 base, the J end by 7 bases, with 14 bases between. The CDR3 sequence is 15 residues long. CDR3 bases: TGCAGTGCTAGAGCGGACGGAGTAGGAAATTCACCCCTCCACTTT. This sequence encodes CSARADGVGNSPLHF.

The table lists this clonotype with a few counts. The junction does not match germline at one end; this may be a read error. This sequence joins TRBV7-7 and TRBJ2-1; TRBD1 agrees at 11 bases. CDR1 is SSHAT and CDR2 is FNYEAQ in the germline V gene (reference sequence). The CDR3 spans 14 residues. CDR3 bases: TGTGCTAGCAGCACAGGGACAGGGGGTACTGAGCAGTTCTTC. It specifies CASSTGTGGTEQFF.

The V gene is TRBV19, the J gene TRBJ1-2; 9 bases agree with TRBD1. The V and J ends lost 0 bases and 4 bases, in that order; junction bases with no gene match: 24. Germline loops: CDR1 LNHDA, CDR2 SQIVND (reference sequence). CDR3 length: 22 residues. CDR3 residues: CASSIDRLWGTRTGDESYGYTF. The CDR3 DNA reads as TGTGCCAGTAGTATAGATCGACTTTGGGGTACGCGGACAGGGGACGAGTCCTATGGCTACACCTTC.

This clonotype was seen many times. The gene calls are TRBV7-6 and TRBJ1-3; D uncertain. The CDR3 loop spans 15 amino acids. Between the trimmed V and J ends, which lost 1 base and 0 bases, there was a span of 7 bases. Per germline, CDR1 SGHVS and CDR2 FNYEAQ. The CDR3 DNA follows: TGTGCCAGCAGCTTAGGTGATCTCTCTGGAAACACCATATATTTT. This sequence encodes CASSLGDLSGNTIYF.

The V call is TRBV20-1, the J call TRBJ2-1; TRBD2 aligns across 11 bases. Germline V gene lookup returns CDR1 DFQATT and CDR2 SNEGSKA (reference sequence). The CDR3 sequence is 17 residues long. The J segment lost 1 base and the V segment lost 3 bases, leaving 8 bases of the junction unmatched. The DNA for the CDR3 is TGCAGTGCTAGTTCAGGGGCTAGCGGGAGGTCCTACAATGAGCAGTTCTTC. This sequence encodes CSASSGASGRSYNEQFF.

This chain connects TRBV25-1 to TRBJ2-7; D possibly corresponds to TRBD2 (5 bases). Trimming shortened V by 4 bases and J by 2 bases, and 12 bases separated the two germline ends. Germline V gives CDR1 MGHDK, CDR2 SYGVNS. The CDR3 is 14 residues long. Written as DNA, the CDR3 is TGTGCCAGCAGTGGCGCGGGCAGAGCCTACGAGCAGTACTTC. This translates into CASSGAGRAYEQYF.

This clonotype has more than one count but fewer than ten. The genes are TRBV4-1 and TRBJ1-5; 9 bases fit TRBD1. Germline CDR1 reads MGHRA; CDR2 reads YSYEKL. The CDR3 is 16 residues long. Unmatched junction bases numbered 8, after V lost 3 bases and J lost 5 bases. This CDR3 is CASSHDGQGTYQPQHF. The DNA of the CDR3 is TGCGCCAGCAGCCATGACGGACAGGGGACTTATCAGCCCCAGCATTTT.

With regard to this clonotype: A single base separates this from a much larger clone, so it may be a read error. This CDR3 fails to terminate in the conserved phenylalanine or tryptophan, so it likely reflects a read error. The V gene is TRBV7-2, the J gene TRBJ2-5, with D perhaps assigned TRBD1 or TRBD2 (6 bases each). Germline CDR1 is SGHTA and CDR2 is FQGNSA. The CDR3 runs 14 residues. Deletions cut 5 bases from V and 2 bases from J, with 12 bases between. CDR3 region: CASSGGLRQETQYS. The CDR3 DNA reads as TGTGCCAGCAGCGGGGGGCTCAGACAAGAGACCCAGTACTCC.

This clonotype occurred a few times. The J gene is TRBJ2-7, the V gene TRBV11-2, with D unclear. Germline CDR1 reads SGHAT; CDR2 reads FQNNGV. Trimming stripped 0 bases from V and 6 bases from J, with 9 bases between. The CDR3 is made up of 13 amino acids. CDR3 region: CASSLEILREQYF. The CDR3 DNA sequence: TGTGCCAGCAGCTTAGAAATATTGCGCGAGCAGTACTTC.

The V call is TRBV14, the J call TRBJ1-5; 8 positions agree with TRBD1. CDR1 and CDR2 (germline): SGHDN, FVKESK. The ends lost 8 bases at V and 5 bases at J; junction bases unmatched: 5. The CDR3 is made up of 13 amino acids. The CDR3: CASYRQGYQPQHF. Written as DNA, the CDR3 is TGTGCCAGCTACCGACAGGGGTATCAGCCCCAGCATTTT.

This clonotype was picked up a small number of times. The chain employs TRBV5-1 and TRBJ2-3; D is unclear. The CDR3 loop spans 14 amino acids. CDR1 and CDR2 from the germline V gene are SGHRS and YFSETQ. Trimming left V 3 bases short and J 2 bases short, with 10 bases between. The CDR3 loop is CASSSIPDTDTQYF. The CDR3 nucleotides are TGCGCCAGCAGCTCGATTCCGGACACAGATACGCAGTATTTT.

This rearrangement joins TRBV6-1 to TRBJ2-7; 11 positions match TRBD2. The length of the CDR3 is 15 residues. The junction had 9 bases not matched to a gene; V was cut back by 5 bases and J by 6 bases. Germline values: CDR1 MNHNS, CDR2 SASEGT. The CDR3 region has the DNA TGTGCCAGCAGTAAACTAGCGGGGGCCCAGACCGAGCAGTACTTC. This translates into CASSKLAGAQTEQYF.

This CDR3 reads CASRDLGTFGGNQPQHF. The CDR3 nucleotides are TGTGCCAGCAGAGACCTCGGGACTTTCGGCGGCAATCAGCCCCAGCATTTT. The chain carries TRBV2 and TRBJ1-5, with D perhaps matching TRBD1 (5 bases). V was cut by 6 bases and J by 2 bases, with 20 bases left in between. The CDR3 consists of 17 residues. CDR1 SNHLY and CDR2 FYNNEI come from the germline V gene. Drawing the rest from reference TRBV2 and TRBJ1-5, the complete variable domain is EPEVTQTPSHQVTQMGQEVILRCVPISNHLYFYWYRQILGQKVEFLVSFYNNEISEKSEIFDDQFSVERPDGSNFTLKIRSTKLEDSAMYFCASRDLGTFGGNQPQHFGDGTRLSIL.

This clonotype was observed at least ten times. V and J are TRBV20-1 and TRBJ1-6, with 7 bases fitting TRBD1. The germline V gene encodes CDR1 DFQATT and CDR2 SNEGSKA (reference sequence). Losses at the gene ends were 6 bases for V and 13 bases for J; bases not matched to a gene: 12. This CDR3 comprises 13 residues. The chain's CDR3 is CSASIRQGIPLHF. The CDR3 nucleotides are TGCAGTGCGAGTATCAGACAGGGAATCCCCCTCCACTTT.

The CDR3 loop reads CANPPRTLLLHEQFF. The CDR3 nucleotides are TGCGCCAATCCACCTAGGACACTTCTACTACATGAGCAGTTCTTC. V usage is TRBV5-1 and J usage is TRBJ2-1; D is possibly TRBD1 (5 bases). The CDR3 spans 15 residues. CDR1 is SGHRS, CDR2 YFSETQ, per germline. Deletions cut 9 bases from V and 8 bases from J, with 24 bases between.

Many counts were recorded for this clonotype. V and J are TRBV24-1 and TRBJ1-2, with 7 bases identical to TRBD1. This CDR3 contains 14 residues. With V trimmed by 4 bases and J by 4 bases, 5 bases remained unmatched. CDR1 and CDR2 (germline): KGHDR, SFDVKD. CDR3 nucleotide sequence: TGTGCCACCAGTGAGCCCACAGGGGCCTATGGCTACACCTTC. Translation gives CATSEPTGAYGYTF.

The rearrangement links TRBV20-1 to TRBJ2-4; the match to TRBD2 covers 13 bases. With 5 bases clipped from V and 6 bases from J, the junction kept 10 bases outside the gene matches. Germline CDR1 is DFQATT and CDR2 is SNEGSKA (reference sequence). CDR3 length equals 16 residues. The CDR3 DNA reads TGCAGTGCTCATAAAGCGACTAGCGGGAGGAGAAACATTCAGTACTTC. Amino acid sequence: CSAHKATSGRRNIQYF.

The J gene is TRBJ2-1, the V gene TRBV20-1; D may be TRBD2 (5 bases). CDR3 size: 15 residues. V was trimmed by 0 bases and J by 4 bases, leaving 13 bases between them. Germline V CDR1 and CDR2: DFQATT, SNEGSKA (reference sequence). The CDR3 is CSARDSGLRYNEQFF. The CDR3 bases are TGCAGTGCTAGAGATTCCGGACTCCGATACAATGAGCAGTTCTTC.